This T cell receptor (beta chain) emerged from a study of cytomegalovirus exposure and HLA in healthy donors. Study-wide results and limits: Sequencing likely generated an artifact that appeared as a cluster of highly shared sequence variants. By a later analysis, the bulk of CMV-associated TCR beta chains appeared HLA-restricted. What TCR beta sequences reportedly achieved was accurate prediction of HLA-A and HLA-B alleles in most subjects.

This donor has no recorded CMV serostatus. This clone has a handful of counts. Its antigen is as yet unknown. The junction departs from germline at one end; a sequencing error may be responsible. CDR1 and CDR2 (germline): SGHVS, FNYEAQ. The CDR3 runs 12 residues. PCR used 60 Vbeta primers and 13 Jbeta primers. Assay used: immunoSEQ multiplex PCR; TCRdb lists only in-frame clones, some missing. The sample has 85,000 to 100,000 clones, around 60% seen once; the top ten hold 2% to 2.5%. J is TRBJ1-6 and V is TRBV7-6; D remains unclear. Sequenced material: PBMCs. The TCR comes from a human donor in good health. The DNA of the CDR3 is TGTGCCAGCAGCTCCTATTATTCACCCCTCCACTTT. Its protein is CASSSYYSPLHF.